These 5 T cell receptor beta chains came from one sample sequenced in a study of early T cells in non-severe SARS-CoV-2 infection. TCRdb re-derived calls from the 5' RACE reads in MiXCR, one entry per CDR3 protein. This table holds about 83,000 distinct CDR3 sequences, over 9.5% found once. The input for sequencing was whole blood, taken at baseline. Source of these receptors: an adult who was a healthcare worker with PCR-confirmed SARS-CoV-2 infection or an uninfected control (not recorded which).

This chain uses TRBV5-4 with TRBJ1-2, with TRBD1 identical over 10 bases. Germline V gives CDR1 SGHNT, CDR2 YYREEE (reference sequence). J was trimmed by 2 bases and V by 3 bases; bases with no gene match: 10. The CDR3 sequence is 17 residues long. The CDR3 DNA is TGTGCCAGCAGCTCACAGACAGGGGGCGGGAGAAACTATGGCTACACCTTC. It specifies CASSSQTGGGRNYGYTF.

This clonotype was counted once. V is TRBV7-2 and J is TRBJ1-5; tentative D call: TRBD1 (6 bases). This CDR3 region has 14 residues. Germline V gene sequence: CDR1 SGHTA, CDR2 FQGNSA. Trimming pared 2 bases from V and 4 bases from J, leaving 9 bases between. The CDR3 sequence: CASSLSQGNQPQHF. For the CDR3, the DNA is TGTGCCAGCAGCTTAAGTCAGGGGAATCAGCCCCAGCATTTT. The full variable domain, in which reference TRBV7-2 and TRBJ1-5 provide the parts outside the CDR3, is GAGVSQSPSNKVTEKGKDVELRCDPISGHTALYWYRQSLGQGLEFLIYFQGNSAPDKSGLPSDRFSAERTGGSVSTLTIQRTQQEDSAVYLCASSLSQGNQPQHFGDGTRLSIL.

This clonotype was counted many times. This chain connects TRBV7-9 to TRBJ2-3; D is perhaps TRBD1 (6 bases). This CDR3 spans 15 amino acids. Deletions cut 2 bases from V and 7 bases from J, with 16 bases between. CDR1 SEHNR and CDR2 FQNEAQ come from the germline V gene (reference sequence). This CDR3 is CASSLSRGYSNTQYF. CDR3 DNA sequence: TGTGCCAGCAGCTTATCAAGGGGGTACTCGAATACGCAGTATTTT.

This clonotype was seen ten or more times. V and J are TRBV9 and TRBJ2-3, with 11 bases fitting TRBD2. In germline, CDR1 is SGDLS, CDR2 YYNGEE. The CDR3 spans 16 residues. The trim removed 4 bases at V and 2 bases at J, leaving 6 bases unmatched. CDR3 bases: TGTGCCAGCAGCCAGGGGACTAGCGGCTTCACAGATACGCAGTATTTT. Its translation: CASSQGTSGFTDTQYF.

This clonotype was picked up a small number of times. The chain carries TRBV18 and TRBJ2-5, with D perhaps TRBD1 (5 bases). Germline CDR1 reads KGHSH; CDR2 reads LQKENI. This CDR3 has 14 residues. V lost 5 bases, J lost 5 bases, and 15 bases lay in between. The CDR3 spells CASSNLAGLETQYF. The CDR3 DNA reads TGTGCCAGCTCAAATCTCGCAGGGCTGGAGACCCAGTACTTC.